Sequencing of this T cell receptor beta chain was carried out in a study of beta chain features in type 1 diabetes. Overall study context: Age, gender and cell yields were similar between patients and healthy donors. Across the samples, some 99 million sorted cells were examined in total.

From germline, CDR1 is SEHNR and CDR2 FQNEAQ (reference sequence). The CDR3 is 13 residues long. V gave up 3 bases and J gave up 0 bases, with 6 bases separating them. General study points: Researchers report that Type 1 diabetes patients had moderately but significantly shorter TCRB CDR3s across all four CD4+ subsets.

There are a few counts of this clone. Antigen unknown. Reverse transcription of all isolated RNA meant that expressed TCRB transcripts were sequenced. Stem cell-like memory T cell samples averaged approximately 940,000 reads. The table came from immunoSEQ multiplex PCR; TCRdb's copy has only in-frame clones and leaves some out. The sample has about 16,000 clones; around 70% are singletons. Blood was drawn once from each donor into heparinised tubes. The draws averaged roughly 120 mL. The source is a man aged 25 to 45 with type 1 diabetes. The chain combines TRBV7-9 with TRBJ2-7; D gene ambiguous. Sequencing was done on a sample of stem cell memory CD4+ T cells from blood. CDR3 loop: CASSFRTSYEQYF. The CDR3 DNA is TGTGCCAGCAGCTTCAGAACCTCCTACGAGCAGTACTTC.